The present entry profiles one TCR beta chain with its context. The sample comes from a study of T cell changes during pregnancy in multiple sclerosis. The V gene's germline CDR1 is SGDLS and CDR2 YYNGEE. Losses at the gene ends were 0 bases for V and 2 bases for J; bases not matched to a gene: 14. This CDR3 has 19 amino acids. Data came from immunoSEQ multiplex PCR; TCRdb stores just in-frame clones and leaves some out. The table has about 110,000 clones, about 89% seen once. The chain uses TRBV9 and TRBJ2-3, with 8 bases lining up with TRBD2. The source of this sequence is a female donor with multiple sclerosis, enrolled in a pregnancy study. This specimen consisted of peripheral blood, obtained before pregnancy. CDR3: CASSVDVAGIPPFTDTQYF. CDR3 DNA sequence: TGTGCCAGCAGCGTAGACGTAGCGGGAATTCCCCCTTTCACAGATACGCAGTATTTT. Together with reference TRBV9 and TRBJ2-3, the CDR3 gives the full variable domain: DSGVTQTPKHLITATGQRVTLRCSPRSGDLSVYWYQQSLDQGLQFLIQYYNGEERAKGNILERFSAQQFPDLHSELNLSSLELGDSALYFCASSVDVAGIPPFTDTQYFGPGTRLTVL.